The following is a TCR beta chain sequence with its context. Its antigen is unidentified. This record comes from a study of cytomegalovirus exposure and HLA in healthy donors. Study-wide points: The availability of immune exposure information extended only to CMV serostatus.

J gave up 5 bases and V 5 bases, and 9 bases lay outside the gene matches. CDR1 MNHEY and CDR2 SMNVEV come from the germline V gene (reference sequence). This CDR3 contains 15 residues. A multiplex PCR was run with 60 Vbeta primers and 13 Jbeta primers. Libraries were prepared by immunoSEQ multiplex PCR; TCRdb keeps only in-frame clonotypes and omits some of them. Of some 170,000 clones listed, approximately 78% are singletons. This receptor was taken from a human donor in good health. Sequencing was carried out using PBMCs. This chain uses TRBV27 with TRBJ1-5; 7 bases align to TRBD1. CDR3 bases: TGTGCCAGCAGTCCGAATAGAGGGGGCCATCAGCCCCAGCATTTT. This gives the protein CASSPNRGGHQPQHF.